The entry below describes one T cell receptor (beta chain). The target antigen is unknown. The record originates from a study of vaccination effects on CD4 cells after COVID-19. TCRdb's table, derived via immunoSEQ multiplex PCR, lists solely in-frame clones and lacks some. The table includes under 70,000 clones, just under 75% detected once. Broader study findings: The study dataset contains few convalescent patients and includes no early post-infection timepoints. Of the vaccine-induced clones from healthy vaccinees, merely 1 of 255 recognized common cold coronaviruses as well. Whether induced by infection or by vaccine, clones showed marked clonal contraction late after vaccination.

Isolation of CD4+ T cells took place after around 10 days of culture. Each participant was administered two doses of either the BNT162b2 or the mRNA-1273 vaccine. Half-medium exchanges with IL-2 medium took place on days 3 and 7. The sequences come from CD4+ T cells from PBMCs cultured without peptide, collected after COVID-19 vaccination. The TCR originated in a human donor who received a COVID-19 vaccine.

The CDR3 DNA sequence: TGTGCCGGCCGAGGGGGCCTAAACTATGGCTACACCTTC. Translated: CAGRGGLNYGYTF. The chain combines TRBV6-6 with TRBJ1-2; 7 bases agree with TRBD1. The CDR3 has 13 residues. Germline loops: CDR1 MNHNY, CDR2 SVGAGI (reference sequence). V was clipped by 11 bases and J by 2 bases; unmatched bases: 8.